This passage covers 8 T cell receptor beta chains from one sample sequenced in a study of blood T cell repertoires in COVID-19. Using immunoSEQ multiplex PCR, the repertoire was profiled, and TCRdb retains in-frame clones only, with some absent. The sample holds about 54,000 clones, 80% to 90% seen once. Sequencing used peripheral blood. These receptors all stem from a woman between 55 and 75 years old with acute or convalescent COVID-19.

The chain is built from TRBV19 and TRBJ1-2; 7 nucleotides line up with TRBD1. CDR1 is LNHDA and CDR2 is SQIVND in the germline V gene (reference sequence). The trim removed 7 bases at V and 1 base at J, leaving 9 bases unmatched. The CDR3 consists of 15 residues. This CDR3 is CASNEPGQSNYGYTF. The CDR3, as DNA: TGTGCCAGTAATGAACCGGGACAGAGTAACTATGGCTACACCTTC. The full variable domain, with the rest looked up from reference TRBV19 and TRBJ1-2, is DGGITQSPKYLFRKEGQNVTLSCEQNLNHDAMYWYRQDPGQGLRLIYYSQIVNDFQKGDIAEGYSVSREKKESFPLTVTSAQKNPTAFYLCASNEPGQSNYGYTFGSGTRLTVV.

The V and J genes are TRBV2 and TRBJ1-5; 12 bases fit TRBD1. The CDR3 extends over 19 amino acids. The trim removed 8 bases at V and 0 bases at J, leaving 14 bases unmatched. Germline V gene lookup returns CDR1 SNHLY and CDR2 FYNNEI. CDR3 sequence: CASRAGTGGHSYSNQPQHF. CDR3 nucleotide sequence: TGTGCCAGCCGGGCCGGGACAGGGGGCCATTCATATAGCAATCAGCCCCAGCATTTT.

This chain links TRBV6-5 with TRBJ1-1, with a weak D call TRBD1 (5 bases). This CDR3 comprises 14 residues. Trimming pared 4 bases from V and 5 bases from J, leaving 14 bases between. Germline CDR1 is MNHEY and CDR2 is SVGAGI. The CDR3 DNA reads as TGTGCCAGCAGTTCCCTCCCAGGGAGGACTGAAGCTTTCTTT. Its translation: CASSSLPGRTEAFF.

V and J are TRBV24-1 and TRBJ2-7; a possible D gene is TRBD1 (5 bases). Between the trimmed V and J ends, which lost 4 bases and 4 bases, there was a span of 19 bases. The CDR3 totals 16 residues. The germline CDR1 and CDR2 sequences are KGHDR and SFDVKD. In DNA form, the CDR3 reads TGTGCCACCAGTGAACCTCATCAGGGTGTTGGTTACGAGCAGTACTTC. Translation: CATSEPHQGVGYEQYF.

This clone was observed once. V gene TRBV18 combines with J gene TRBJ1-2; D gene unclear. Per germline, CDR1 KGHSH and CDR2 LQKENI. This CDR3 contains 13 residues. V lost 2 bases and J lost 6, with 10 bases in between. CDR3 nucleotides: TGTGCCAGCTCACCAGGTAGAGGTGATGGCTACACCTTC. It codes for CASSPGRGDGYTF.

The table lists this clone with a count of one. The gene calls are TRBV7-2 and TRBJ2-7; 9 bases are shared with TRBD1. Looked up from germline, CDR1 is SGHTA and CDR2 is FQGNSA. There are 16 residues in the CDR3. Unmatched junction bases numbered 11, after V lost 5 bases and J lost 3 bases. CDR3 sequence reads: CASSTNPGTGYYEQYF. The DNA for the CDR3 is TGTGCCAGCAGCACAAACCCCGGGACAGGGTACTACGAGCAGTACTTC.

This clone was picked up one time. This chain uses TRBV19 with TRBJ2-7; 9 bases are a match to TRBD1. The ends lost 6 bases at V and 3 bases at J; junction bases unmatched: 6. Germline V CDR1 and CDR2: LNHDA, SQIVND (reference sequence). This CDR3 is built from 14 residues. The CDR3 bases are TGTGCCAGTAGGCCACAGGGGGCGATCTACGAGCAGTACTTC. Translating it yields CASRPQGAIYEQYF.

The chain joins TRBV5-1 to TRBJ2-5; TRBD1 agrees at 8 bases. The CDR3 has 13 residues. The V segment lost 4 bases and the J segment 3 bases; nucleotides outside the gene matches: 2. Germline V CDR1 and CDR2: SGHRS, YFSETQ. In DNA form, the CDR3 reads TGCGCCAGCAGCCTACAGGGGGAAGAGACCCAGTACTTC. Protein: CASSLQGEETQYF. Full variable domain (rest looked up from reference TRBV5-1 and TRBJ2-5): KAGVTQTPRYLIKTRGQQVTLSCSPISGHRSVSWYQQTPGQGLQFLFEYFSETQRNKGNFPGRFSGRQFSNSRSEMNVSTLELGDSALYLCASSLQGEETQYFGPGTRLLVL.